This is a list of T cell receptor beta chains from one sample in a study of long-term antiretroviral therapy in people with HIV. The protocol was immunoSEQ multiplex PCR, while the TCRdb copy is restricted to in-frame clones and leaves out a portion. The sample includes some 14,000 clones, over 70% seen only once; the top ten take around 18%. Source: unsorted PBMCs, taken 1.3 years before starting antiretroviral therapy. These receptor sequences come from a man aged 35 to 55 with HIV. CDR3s include the opening cysteine and the closing phenylalanine or tryptophan. Each record gives: D gene, V gene, J gene, CDR3 protein, CDR3 DNA. A D gene is named only where the DNA matches it firmly.

.	TRBV5-6	TRBJ2-7	CASSTGTGDGLQYF	TGTGCCAGCAGCACTGGGACGGGGGATGGTTTGCAGTACTTC
.	TRBV9	TRBJ2-7	CASSVTVTPTYEQYF	TGTGCCAGCAGCGTTACAGTGACTCCTACCTACGAGCAGTACTTC
.	TRBV21-1	TRBJ1-2	CASSKTSQERNYGYTF	TGTGCCAGCAGCAAAACCTCTCAAGAAAGGAACTATGGCTACACCTTC
.	TRBV5-1	TRBJ2-2	CASSGANIGELFF	TGCGCCAGTTCCGGGGCAAACATCGGGGAGCTGTTTTTT
.	TRBV4-2	TRBJ1-3	CASSPPRDRFGNTIYF	TGTGCCAGCAGCCCACCCAGAGACAGGTTCGGAAACACCATATATTTT
TRBD1	TRBV28	TRBJ1-2	CASSPPTGFGYGYTF	TGTGCCAGCAGTCCTCCGACAGGGTTCGGGTATGGCTACACCTTC
.	TRBV25-1	TRBJ1-4	CASSDPTATNEKLFF	TGTGCCAGCAGTGACCCGACAGCAACTAATGAAAAACTGTTTTTT
.	TRBV6-5	TRBJ1-1	CASRRGATEAFF	TGTGCCAGCAGGAGGGGGGCCACTGAAGCTTTCTTT
TRBD2	TRBV7-2	TRBJ2-3	CASSPWTSGPSTDTQYF	TGTGCCAGCAGCCCCTGGACTAGCGGGCCTAGCACAGATACGCAGTATTTT
.	TRBV18	TRBJ2-3	CASSPDRVSDTQYF	TGTGCCAGCTCACCGGACAGAGTTTCAGATACGCAGTATTTT